This is a list of T cell receptor beta chains from one sample in a study of T cell changes during pregnancy in multiple sclerosis. The assay was immunoSEQ multiplex PCR, and TCRdb's table has in-frame clones only and misses some. The table records almost 20,000 clones, 88% of them present only once. Here the sequenced sample was CD8+ T cells from peripheral blood mononuclear cells, taken in the third trimester of pregnancy. The receptors here all came from a female donor in good health, enrolled as a control in a pregnancy study. Each CDR3 is given with its conserved first and last residue. The D gene is left open where the match is weak. Clone size is not always given. Where it is, it says once, few, many or a class for expanded clones.

v_call: TRBV28; j_call: TRBJ1-1; clone_size: .; d_call: .; cdr3_aa: CASSLFLETGTEAFF; cdr3_nt: TGTGCCAGCAGTTTATTCCTTGAGACGGGGACTGAAGCTTTCTTT
v_call: TRBV4-1; j_call: TRBJ2-2; clone_size: once; d_call: .; cdr3_aa: CASSQVATGELFF; cdr3_nt: TGCGCCAGCAGCCAAGTGGCCACCGGGGAGCTGTTTTTT
v_call: TRBV5-5; j_call: TRBJ1-4; clone_size: .; d_call: .; cdr3_aa: CASSWRGGRTNEKLFF; cdr3_nt: TGTGCCAGCAGCTGGCGCGGGGGAAGGACTAATGAAAAACTGTTTTTT
v_call: TRBV7-9; j_call: TRBJ2-7; clone_size: .; d_call: .; cdr3_aa: CASSEANTYEQYF; cdr3_nt: TGTGCCAGCAGCGAGGCCAACACCTACGAGCAGTACTTC
v_call: TRBV19; j_call: TRBJ2-7; clone_size: .; d_call: TRBD2; cdr3_aa: CASSRPGLAGAQIHEQYF; cdr3_nt: TGTGCCAGTAGTAGACCGGGACTAGCGGGAGCCCAAATCCACGAGCAGTACTTC
v_call: TRBV27; j_call: TRBJ1-5; clone_size: .; d_call: TRBD1; cdr3_aa: CASTTGGPNQPQHF; cdr3_nt: TGTGCCAGCACCACAGGGGGCCCAAATCAGCCCCAGCATTTT
v_call: TRBV2; j_call: TRBJ2-3; clone_size: .; d_call: TRBD1; cdr3_aa: CASSDSTDRVLDTQYF; cdr3_nt: TGTGCCAGCAGCGACAGTACGGACAGGGTATTAGATACGCAGTATTTT
v_call: TRBV9; j_call: TRBJ1-4; clone_size: .; d_call: .; cdr3_aa: CTSSVTGLYGEKLFF; cdr3_nt: TGTACCAGCAGCGTTACAGGACTATACGGTGAAAAACTGTTTTTT
v_call: TRBV19; j_call: TRBJ1-1; clone_size: .; d_call: .; cdr3_aa: CASSIDEDTDTEAFF; cdr3_nt: TGTGCCAGTAGTATAGATGAGGACACCGACACTGAAGCTTTCTTT
v_call: TRBV6-5; j_call: TRBJ1-4; clone_size: .; d_call: .; cdr3_aa: CASSPLAGEQGKLFF; cdr3_nt: TGTGCCAGCAGTCCGCTGGCAGGGGAGCAGGGAAAACTGTTTTTT
v_call: TRBV28; j_call: TRBJ2-3; clone_size: .; d_call: TRBD2; cdr3_aa: CASSPYGRELSTDTQYF; cdr3_nt: TGTGCCAGCAGTCCTTACGGGCGGGAGTTGAGCACAGATACGCAGTATTTT
v_call: TRBV5-1; j_call: TRBJ2-7; clone_size: once; d_call: TRBD2; cdr3_aa: CASCSGSPPYEQYF; cdr3_nt: TGCGCCAGCTGTAGCGGGAGTCCCCCCTACGAGCAGTACTTC
v_call: TRBV7-7; j_call: TRBJ2-5; clone_size: .; d_call: .; cdr3_aa: CASSGRGAETQYF; cdr3_nt: TGTGCTAGCAGCGGCAGGGGGGCCGAGACCCAGTACTTC
v_call: TRBV7-9; j_call: TRBJ2-2; clone_size: .; d_call: .; cdr3_aa: CASSSTQGSTGELFF; cdr3_nt: TGTGCCAGCAGCTCCACTCAGGGAAGTACCGGGGAGCTGTTTTTT
v_call: TRBV6-1; j_call: TRBJ2-1; clone_size: .; d_call: TRBD1; cdr3_aa: CASSETGEDEQFF; cdr3_nt: TGTGCCAGCAGCGAGACAGGGGAGGATGAGCAGTTCTTC